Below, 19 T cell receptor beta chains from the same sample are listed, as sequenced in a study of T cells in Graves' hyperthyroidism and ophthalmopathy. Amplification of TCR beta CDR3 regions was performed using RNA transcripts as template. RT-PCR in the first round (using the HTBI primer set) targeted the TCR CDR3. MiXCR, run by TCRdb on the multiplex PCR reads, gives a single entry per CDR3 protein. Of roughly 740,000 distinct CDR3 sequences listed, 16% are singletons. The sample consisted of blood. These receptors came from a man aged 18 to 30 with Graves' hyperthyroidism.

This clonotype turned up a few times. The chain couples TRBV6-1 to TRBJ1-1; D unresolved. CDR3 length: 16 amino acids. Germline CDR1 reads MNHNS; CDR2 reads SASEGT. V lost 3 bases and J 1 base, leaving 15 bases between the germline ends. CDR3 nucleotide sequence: TGTGCCAGCAGTGATGGCGGTCATGGGGAGAACACTGAAGCTTTCTTT. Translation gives CASSDGGHGENTEAFF.

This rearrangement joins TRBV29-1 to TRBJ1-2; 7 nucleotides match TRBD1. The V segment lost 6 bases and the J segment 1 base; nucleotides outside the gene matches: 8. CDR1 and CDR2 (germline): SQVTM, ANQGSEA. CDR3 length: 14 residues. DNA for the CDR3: TGCAGCGTGTCCCCGGGACAGTTTAACTATGGCTACACCTTC. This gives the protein CSVSPGQFNYGYTF.

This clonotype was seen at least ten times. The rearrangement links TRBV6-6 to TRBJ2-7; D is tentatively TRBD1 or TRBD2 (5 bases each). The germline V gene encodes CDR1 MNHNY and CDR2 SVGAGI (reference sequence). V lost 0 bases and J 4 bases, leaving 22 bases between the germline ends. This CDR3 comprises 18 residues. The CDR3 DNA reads TGTGCCAGCAGTTACTCGAGGCCCCAGACGGGGCTCGAGTACGAGCAGTACTTC. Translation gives CASSYSRPQTGLEYEQYF.

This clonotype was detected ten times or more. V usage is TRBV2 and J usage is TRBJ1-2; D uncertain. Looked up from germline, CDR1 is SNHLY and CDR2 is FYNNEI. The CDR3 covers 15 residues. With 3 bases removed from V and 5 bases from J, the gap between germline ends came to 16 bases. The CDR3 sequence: CASSDASAARYGYTF. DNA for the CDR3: TGTGCCAGCAGTGATGCCAGCGCAGCTCGTTATGGCTACACCTTC.

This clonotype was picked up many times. As DNA, the CDR3 is TGTGCCAGCAGCGTAGAAGGATCCGGGGTATACGAGCAGTACTTC. This codes for CASSVEGSGVYEQYF. The chain links TRBV9 to TRBJ2-7; maybe TRBD2 (5 bases). Trimming pared 0 bases from V and 4 bases from J, leaving 14 bases between. Germline V CDR1 and CDR2: SGDLS, YYNGEE. The CDR3 consists of 15 residues. Supplemented by reference TRBV9 and TRBJ2-7, the full variable domain reads DSGVTQTPKHLITATGQRVTLRCSPRSGDLSVYWYQQSLDQGLQFLIQYYNGEERAKGNILERFSAQQFPDLHSELNLSSLELGDSALYFCASSVEGSGVYEQYFGPGTRLTVT.

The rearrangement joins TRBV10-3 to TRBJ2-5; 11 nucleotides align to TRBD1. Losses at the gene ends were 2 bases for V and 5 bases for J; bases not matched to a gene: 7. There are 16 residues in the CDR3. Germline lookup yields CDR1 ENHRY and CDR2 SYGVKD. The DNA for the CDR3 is TGTGCCATCAGTGAGACCGGACAGGGGGCCTGGGAGACCCAGTACTTC. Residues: CAISETGQGAWETQYF.

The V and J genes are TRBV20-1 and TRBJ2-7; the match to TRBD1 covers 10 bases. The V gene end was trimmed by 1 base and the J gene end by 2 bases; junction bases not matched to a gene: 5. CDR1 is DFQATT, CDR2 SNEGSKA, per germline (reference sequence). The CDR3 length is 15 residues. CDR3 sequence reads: CSARARGTGAYEQYF. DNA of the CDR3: TGCAGTGCTAGAGCGCGTGGGACAGGGGCCTACGAGCAGTACTTC.

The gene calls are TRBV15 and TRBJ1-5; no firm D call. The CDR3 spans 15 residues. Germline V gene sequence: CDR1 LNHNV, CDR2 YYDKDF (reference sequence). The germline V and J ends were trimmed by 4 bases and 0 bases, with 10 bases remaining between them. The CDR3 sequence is CATSTRAGSNQPQHF. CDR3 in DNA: TGTGCCACCAGCACCCGGGCCGGTAGCAATCAGCCCCAGCATTTT.

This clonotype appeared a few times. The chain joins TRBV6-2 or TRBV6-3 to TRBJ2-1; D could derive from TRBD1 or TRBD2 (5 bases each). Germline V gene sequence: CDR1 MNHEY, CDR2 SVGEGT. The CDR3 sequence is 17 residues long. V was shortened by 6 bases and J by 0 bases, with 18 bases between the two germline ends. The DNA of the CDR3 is TGTGCCAGCAGCTTACGGGACCAAACGAGCTCCTACAATGAGCAGTTCTTC. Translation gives CASSLRDQTSSYNEQFF.

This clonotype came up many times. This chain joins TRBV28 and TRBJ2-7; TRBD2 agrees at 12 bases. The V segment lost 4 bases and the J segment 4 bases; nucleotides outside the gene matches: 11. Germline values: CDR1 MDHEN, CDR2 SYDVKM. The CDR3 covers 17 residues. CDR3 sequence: CASSSSDQLAGGYEQYF. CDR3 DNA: TGTGCCAGCAGTTCCAGCGACCAACTAGCGGGAGGTTACGAGCAGTACTTC.

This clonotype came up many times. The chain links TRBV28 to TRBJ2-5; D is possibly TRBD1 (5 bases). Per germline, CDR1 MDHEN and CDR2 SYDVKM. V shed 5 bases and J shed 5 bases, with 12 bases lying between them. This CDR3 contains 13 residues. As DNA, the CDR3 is TGTGCCAGCAGTCGGAGACAGTCGGAGACCCAGTACTTC. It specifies CASSRRQSETQYF.

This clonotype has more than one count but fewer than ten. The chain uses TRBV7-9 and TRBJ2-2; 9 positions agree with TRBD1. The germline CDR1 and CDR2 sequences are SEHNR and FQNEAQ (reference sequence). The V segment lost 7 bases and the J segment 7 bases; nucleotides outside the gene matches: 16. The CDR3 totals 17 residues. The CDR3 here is CASTNHGQGIYGGELFF. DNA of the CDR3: TGTGCCAGCACCAACCACGGACAGGGGATTTATGGCGGGGAGCTGTTTTTT.

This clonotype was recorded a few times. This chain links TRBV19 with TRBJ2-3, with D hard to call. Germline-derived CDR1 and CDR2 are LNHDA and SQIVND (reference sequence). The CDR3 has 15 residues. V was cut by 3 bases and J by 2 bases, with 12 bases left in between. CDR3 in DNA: TGTGCCAGTAGTATTTCCCGGGCCACCACAGATACGCAGTATTTT. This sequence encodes CASSISRATTDTQYF.

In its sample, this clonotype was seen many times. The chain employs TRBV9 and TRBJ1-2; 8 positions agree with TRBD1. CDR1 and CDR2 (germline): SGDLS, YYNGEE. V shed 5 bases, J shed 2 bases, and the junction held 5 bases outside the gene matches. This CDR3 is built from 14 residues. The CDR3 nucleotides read TGTGCCAGCAGGGGGGACAGGACCAACTATGGCTACACCTTC. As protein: CASRGDRTNYGYTF.

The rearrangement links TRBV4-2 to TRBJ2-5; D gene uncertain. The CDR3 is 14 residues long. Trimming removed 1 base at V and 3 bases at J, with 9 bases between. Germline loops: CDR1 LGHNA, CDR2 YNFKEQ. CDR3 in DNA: TGTGCCAGCAGCCAAGTAGGAGATAAAGAGACCCAGTACTTC. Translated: CASSQVGDKETQYF.

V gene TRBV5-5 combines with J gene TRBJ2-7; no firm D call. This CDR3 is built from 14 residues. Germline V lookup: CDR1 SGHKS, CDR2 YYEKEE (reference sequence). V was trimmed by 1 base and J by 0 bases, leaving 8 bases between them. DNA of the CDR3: TGTGCCAGCAGCTTGTCGGTTAACTCCTACGAGCAGTACTTC. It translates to CASSLSVNSYEQYF. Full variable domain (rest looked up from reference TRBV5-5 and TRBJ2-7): DAGVTQSPTHLIKTRGQQVTLRCSPISGHKSVSWYQQVLGQGPQFIFQYYEKEERGRGNFPDRFSARQFPNYSSELNVNALLLGDSALYLCASSLSVNSYEQYFGPGTRLTVT.

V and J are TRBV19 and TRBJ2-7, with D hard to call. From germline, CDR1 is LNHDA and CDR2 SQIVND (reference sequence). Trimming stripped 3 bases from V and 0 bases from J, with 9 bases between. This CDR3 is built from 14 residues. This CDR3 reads CASSIGTFSYEQYF. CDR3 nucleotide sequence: TGTGCCAGTAGTATCGGCACATTCTCCTACGAGCAGTACTTC.

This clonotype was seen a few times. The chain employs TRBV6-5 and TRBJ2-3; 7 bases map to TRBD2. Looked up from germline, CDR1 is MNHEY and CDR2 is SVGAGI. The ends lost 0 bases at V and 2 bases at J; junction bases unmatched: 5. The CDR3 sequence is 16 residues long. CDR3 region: CASSYSEGGNTDTQYF. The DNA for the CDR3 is TGTGCCAGCAGTTACTCAGAGGGAGGGAACACAGATACGCAGTATTTT.

The CDR3 spells CSARDTRGSNQPQHF. The DNA of the CDR3 is TGCAGTGCTAGAGATACGAGGGGGAGCAATCAGCCCCAGCATTTT. This sequence joins TRBV20-1 and TRBJ1-5, with a weak D call TRBD1 (6 bases). Germline assignment: CDR1 DFQATT and CDR2 SNEGSKA (reference sequence). The V and J ends lost 0 bases and 1 base respectively, with 10 bases between them. The CDR3 runs to 15 residues.